This T cell receptor beta chain was sequenced in a study of T cells in Graves' hyperthyroidism and ophthalmopathy. TCR beta CDR3 regions were amplified from RNA transcripts. HTBI primers were used for first-round RT-PCR of the TCR CDR3. Each CDR3 protein is one row after TCRdb ran MiXCR on the multiplex PCR reads. Counted here are more than 450,000 distinct CDR3 sequences, around 15% occurring once; the ten biggest clones make up approximately 15%. Hyperthyroidism patients were newly diagnosed, had disease duration under 2 months, and were aged 18 to 65 years. The CDR3 has 15 residues. Looked up from germline, CDR1 is MDHEN and CDR2 is SYDVKM. V shed 6 bases and J 6 bases; nucleotides not matched to a gene: 6.

This chain uses TRBV28 with TRBJ2-2; the match to TRBD1 covers 11 bases. The clonotype comes from a woman aged 40 to 50 with Graves' hyperthyroidism. The specimen was blood. CDR3 residues: CASSPGGQGAGELFF. CDR3 coding DNA: TGTGCCAGCAGCCCAGGGGGACAGGGGGCCGGGGAGCTGTTTTTT.